This T cell receptor (beta chain) was sequenced in a study of T cell changes during pregnancy in multiple sclerosis. TCRdb's copy holds only in-frame clones and misses some; the assay was immunoSEQ multiplex PCR. The sample lists 60,000 to 70,000 clones, 90% to 95% occurring once. Details on this clone: This same CDR3 is encoded by further DNA sequences in the sample.

Deletions cut 2 bases from V and 2 bases from J, with 9 bases between. The CDR3 has 14 amino acids. CDR1 is SGHTA, CDR2 FQGNSA, per germline. The genes are TRBV7-2 and TRBJ1-2; TRBD1 might be the D (5 bases). The receptor was isolated from a female donor in good health, enrolled as a control in a pregnancy study. Sequencing used peripheral blood, obtained after pregnancy. Here the CDR3 reads CASSLTGENYGYTF. CDR3 bases: TGTGCCAGCAGCTTAACAGGAGAGAACTATGGCTACACCTTC.